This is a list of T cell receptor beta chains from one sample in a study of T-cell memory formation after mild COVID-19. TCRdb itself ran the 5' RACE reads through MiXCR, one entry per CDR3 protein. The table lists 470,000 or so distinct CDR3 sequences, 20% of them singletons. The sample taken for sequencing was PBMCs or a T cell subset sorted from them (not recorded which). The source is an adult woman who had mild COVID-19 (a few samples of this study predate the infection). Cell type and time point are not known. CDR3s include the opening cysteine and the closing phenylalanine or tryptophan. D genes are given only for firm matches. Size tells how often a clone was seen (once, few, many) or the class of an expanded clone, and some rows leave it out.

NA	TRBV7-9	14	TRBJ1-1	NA	CASSLDSSEIEAFF	TGTGCCAGCAGCTTAGACTCATCGGAAATTGAAGCTTTCTTT
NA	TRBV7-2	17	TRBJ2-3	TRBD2	CASSFARLAGATDTQYF	TGTGCCAGCAGCTTCGCCCGACTAGCGGGAGCCACAGATACGCAGTATTTT
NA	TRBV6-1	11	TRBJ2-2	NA	CASKVTGELFF	TGTGCCAGCAAAGTCACCGGGGAGCTGTTTTTT
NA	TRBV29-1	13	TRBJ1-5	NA	CSVALGGNQPQHF	TGCAGCGTTGCGCTAGGGGGCAATCAGCCCCAGCATTTT
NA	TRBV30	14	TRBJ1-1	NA	CAWSQSGLNTEAFF	TGTGCCTGGAGTCAATCAGGACTGAACACTGAAGCTTTCTTT
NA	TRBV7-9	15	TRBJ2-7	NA	CASSLVRGDPYEQYF	TGTGCCAGCAGCTTAGTTCGGGGTGATCCCTACGAGCAGTACTTC
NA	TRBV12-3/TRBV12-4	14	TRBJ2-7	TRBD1	CASTQDRGPYEQYF	TGTGCCAGCACCCAGGACAGGGGCCCCTACGAGCAGTACTTC
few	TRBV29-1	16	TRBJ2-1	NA	CSVVGDTVRSYNEQFF	TGCAGCGTTGTTGGGGATACGGTCCGCTCCTACAATGAGCAGTTCTTC
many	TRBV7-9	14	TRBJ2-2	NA	CASSLDGYTGELFF	TGTGCCAGCAGCTTAGACGGATACACCGGGGAGCTGTTTTTT
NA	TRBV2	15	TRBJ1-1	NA	CASSGVGRTGTEAFF	TGTGCCAGCTCGGGGGTAGGGCGCACGGGCACTGAAGCTTTCTTT
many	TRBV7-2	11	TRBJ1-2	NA	CASSSNYGYTF	TGTGCCAGCAGCTCTAACTATGGCTACACCTTC
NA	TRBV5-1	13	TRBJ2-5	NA	CASSLRHQETQYF	TGCGCCAGCAGCTTGCGGCACCAAGAGACCCAGTACTTC
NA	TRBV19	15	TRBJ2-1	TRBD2	CASGRWASGGNEQFF	TGTGCCAGTGGGCGTTGGGCTAGCGGGGGGAATGAGCAGTTCTTC
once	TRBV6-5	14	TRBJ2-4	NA	CASSSLLAKNIQYF	TGTGCCAGCAGTTCTTTGCTAGCCAAAAACATTCAGTACTTC
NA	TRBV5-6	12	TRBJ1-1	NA	CASSMMTGEAFF	TGTGCCAGCAGCATGATGACGGGTGAAGCTTTCTTT
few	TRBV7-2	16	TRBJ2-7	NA	CASSLLLSESSYEQYF	TGTGCCAGCAGCTTGTTGCTTTCGGAGAGCTCCTACGAGCAGTACTTC
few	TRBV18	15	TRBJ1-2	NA	CASSPGGVVGYGYTF	TGTGCCAGCTCACCGGGGGGCGTTGTGGGCTATGGCTACACCTTC
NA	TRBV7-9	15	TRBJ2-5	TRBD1	CASSPRGQFQETQYF	TGTGCCAGCAGCCCCCGGGGACAGTTCCAAGAGACCCAGTACTTC
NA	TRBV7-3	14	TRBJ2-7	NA	CASSFQGGHYEQYF	TGTGCCAGCAGCTTCCAAGGCGGGCACTACGAGCAGTACTTC
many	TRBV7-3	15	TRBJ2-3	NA	CASSPRRGPTDTQYF	TGTGCCAGCAGCCCACGCCGCGGCCCCACAGATACGCAGTATTTT
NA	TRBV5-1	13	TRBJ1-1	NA	CASSWGGAAEAFF	TGCGCCAGCAGCTGGGGGGGGGCCGCTGAAGCTTTCTTT
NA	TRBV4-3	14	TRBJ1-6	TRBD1	CASSQGTGYSPLHF	TGCGCCAGCAGCCAAGGGACAGGGTATTCACCCCTCCACTTT
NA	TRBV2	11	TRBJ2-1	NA	CASSVAHEQFF	TGTGCCAGCAGTGTCGCGCATGAGCAGTTCTTC
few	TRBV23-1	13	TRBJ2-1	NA	CASSQALGAEQFF	TGCGCCAGCAGTCAAGCTCTCGGGGCAGAGCAGTTCTTC
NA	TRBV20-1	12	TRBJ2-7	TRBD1	CSAHRGEYEQYF	TGCAGTGCTCACAGGGGGGAGTACGAGCAGTACTTC
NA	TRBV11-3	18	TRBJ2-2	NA	CASRLPGQQTPNTGELFF	TGTGCCAGCAGGCTTCCGGGCCAGCAAACCCCGAACACCGGGGAGCTGTTTTTT
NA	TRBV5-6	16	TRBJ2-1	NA	CASSLDGDHYDNEQFF	TGTGCCAGCAGCTTGGATGGGGATCACTACGACAATGAGCAGTTCTTC
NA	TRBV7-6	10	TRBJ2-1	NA	CASLRDEQFF	TGTGCCAGCTTACGGGATGAGCAGTTCTTC
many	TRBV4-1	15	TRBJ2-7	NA	CASSQEAAPGYEQYF	TGCGCCAGCAGCCAAGAGGCCGCACCGGGTTACGAGCAGTACTTC
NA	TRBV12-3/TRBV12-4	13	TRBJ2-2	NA	CASSSGHSGELFF	TGTGCCAGCAGTTCGGGACACAGCGGGGAGCTGTTTTTT
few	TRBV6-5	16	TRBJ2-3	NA	CASRGTSTHRTDTQYF	TGTGCCAGCAGAGGGACTTCCACTCACCGCACAGATACGCAGTATTTT
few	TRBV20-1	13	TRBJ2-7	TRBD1	CSATGTGVYEQYF	TGCAGTGCTACCGGGACAGGGGTCTACGAGCAGTACTTC
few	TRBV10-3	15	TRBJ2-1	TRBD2	CAISVSGGSYNEQFF	TGTGCCATCAGTGTTAGCGGGGGCTCCTACAATGAGCAGTTCTTC
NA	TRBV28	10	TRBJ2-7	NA	CASSLSEQYF	TGTGCCAGCAGTTTGTCCGAGCAGTACTTC
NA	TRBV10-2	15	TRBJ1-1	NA	CASSEPIHWNTEAFF	TGCGCCAGCAGTGAGCCGATACACTGGAACACTGAAGCTTTCTTT
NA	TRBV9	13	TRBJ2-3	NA	CASSVAGTDTQYF	TGTGCCAGCAGCGTGGCTGGCACAGATACGCAGTATTTT
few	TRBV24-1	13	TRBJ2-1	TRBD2	CATGTRRLDEQFF	TGTGCCACCGGGACTAGGAGGTTGGATGAGCAGTTCTTC
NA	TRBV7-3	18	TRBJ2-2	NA	CASSLTPGQRDRTGELFF	TGTGCCAGCAGCTTAACACCCGGTCAGAGGGATCGGACCGGGGAGCTGTTTTTT
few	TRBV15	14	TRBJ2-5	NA	CATSRGRLQETQYF	TGTGCCACCAGCAGGGGACGGCTCCAAGAGACCCAGTACTTC
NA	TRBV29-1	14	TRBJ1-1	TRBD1	CSTRTGGVDTEAFF	TGCAGCACTCGGACAGGGGGCGTGGACACTGAAGCTTTCTTT